Listed here are 5 T cell receptor beta chains from one sample, sequenced in a study of shared clonotypes between healthy human individuals. In the naive CD8 group, cells lacked CD45RO and were positively selected for CCR7, so terminally differentiated effector memory CD45RA+ cells were left out. The table came from immunoSEQ multiplex PCR; TCRdb's copy has only in-frame clones and leaves some out. The sample comprises 2 million to 2.5 million clones, about 95% of which are singletons, and 0.9% to 1.4% rests with the top ten. Material for sequencing was naive CD8+ T cells sorted from blood. These receptors all come from a man aged 18 to 29 in good health.

This chain uses TRBV2 with TRBJ1-2; possible D gene TRBD1, 5 bases. V was cut by 5 bases and J by 2 bases, with 9 bases left in between. CDR3 length: 13 residues. The germline V gene encodes CDR1 SNHLY and CDR2 FYNNEI. The CDR3 sequence: CASSTQENYGYTF. Written as DNA, the CDR3 is TGTGCCAGCAGTACACAGGAAAACTATGGCTACACCTTC. Variable domain in full (rest from reference TRBV2 and TRBJ1-2): EPEVTQTPSHQVTQMGQEVILRCVPISNHLYFYWYRQILGQKVEFLVSFYNNEISEKSEIFDDQFSVERPDGSNFTLKIRSTKLEDSAMYFCASSTQENYGYTFGSGTRLTVV.

On this clone: The same CDR3 arises from other DNA sequences in this sample as well. The J gene is TRBJ2-7, the V gene TRBV7-2; 7 nucleotides align to TRBD2. V dropped 1 base and J dropped 0; count of bases not matched to a gene: 3. The CDR3 sequence is 15 residues long. Germline CDR1 reads SGHTA; CDR2 reads FQGNSA. CDR3 coding DNA: TGTGCCAGCAGCTTAGATGCTAGCGGCTCCTACGAGCAGTACTTC. Translating gives CASSLDASGSYEQYF.

The chain joins TRBV2 to TRBJ1-1; D is undetermined. The germline V gene encodes CDR1 SNHLY and CDR2 FYNNEI. Trimming shortened V by 3 bases and J by 7 bases, and 12 bases separated the two germline ends. This CDR3 has 13 amino acids. The CDR3 sequence: CASSDLTDDEAFF. In nucleotides, the CDR3 is TGTGCCAGCAGTGACCTGACGGATGATGAAGCTTTCTTT.

The rearrangement joins TRBV7-6 to TRBJ1-5, with D perhaps TRBD1 (5 bases). Germline lookup yields CDR1 SGHVS and CDR2 FNYEAQ. The V end was cut by 5 bases, the J end by 2 bases, with 13 bases between. CDR3 size: 15 residues. CDR3 coding DNA: TGTGCCAGCAGCCCGGGACCCTGGGGCAATCAGCCCCAGCATTTT. Translation gives CASSPGPWGNQPQHF.

The rearrangement links TRBV9 to TRBJ2-1; TRBD2 is a possible D gene (5 bases). Trimming removed 0 bases at V and 8 bases at J, with 15 bases between. The V gene's germline CDR1 is SGDLS and CDR2 YYNGEE. This CDR3 is 15 amino acids long. The CDR3 sequence is CASSVEGSARDEQFF. The DNA for the CDR3 is TGTGCCAGCAGCGTAGAAGGTAGCGCCCGTGATGAGCAGTTCTTC.